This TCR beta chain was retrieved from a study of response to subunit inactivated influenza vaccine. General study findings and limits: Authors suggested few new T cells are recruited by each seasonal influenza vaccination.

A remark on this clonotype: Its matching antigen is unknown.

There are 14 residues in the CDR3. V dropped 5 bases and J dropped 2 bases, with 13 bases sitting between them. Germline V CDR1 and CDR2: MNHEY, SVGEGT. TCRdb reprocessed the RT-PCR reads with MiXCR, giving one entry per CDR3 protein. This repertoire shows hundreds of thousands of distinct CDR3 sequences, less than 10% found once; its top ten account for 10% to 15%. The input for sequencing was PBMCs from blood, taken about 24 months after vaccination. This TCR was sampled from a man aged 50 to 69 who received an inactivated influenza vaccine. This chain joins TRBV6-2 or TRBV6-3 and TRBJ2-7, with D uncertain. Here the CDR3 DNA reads TGTGCCAGCAGTGGCCGGACCAGAACCTACGAGCAGTACTTC. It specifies CASSGRTRTYEQYF.